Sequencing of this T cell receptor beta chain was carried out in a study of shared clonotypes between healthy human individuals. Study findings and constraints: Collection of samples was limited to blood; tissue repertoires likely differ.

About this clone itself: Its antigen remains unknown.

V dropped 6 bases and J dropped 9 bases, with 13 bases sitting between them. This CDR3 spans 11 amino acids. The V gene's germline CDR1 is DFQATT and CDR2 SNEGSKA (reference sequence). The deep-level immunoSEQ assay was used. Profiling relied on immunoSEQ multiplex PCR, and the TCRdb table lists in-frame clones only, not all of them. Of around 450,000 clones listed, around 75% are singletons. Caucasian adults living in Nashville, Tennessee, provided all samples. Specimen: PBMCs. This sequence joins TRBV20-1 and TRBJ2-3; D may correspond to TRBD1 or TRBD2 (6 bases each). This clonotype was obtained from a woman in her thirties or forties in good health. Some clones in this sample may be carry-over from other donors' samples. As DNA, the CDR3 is TGCAGTGCCTGGGGGGCGGGGACGCAGTATTTT. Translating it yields CSAWGAGTQYF.